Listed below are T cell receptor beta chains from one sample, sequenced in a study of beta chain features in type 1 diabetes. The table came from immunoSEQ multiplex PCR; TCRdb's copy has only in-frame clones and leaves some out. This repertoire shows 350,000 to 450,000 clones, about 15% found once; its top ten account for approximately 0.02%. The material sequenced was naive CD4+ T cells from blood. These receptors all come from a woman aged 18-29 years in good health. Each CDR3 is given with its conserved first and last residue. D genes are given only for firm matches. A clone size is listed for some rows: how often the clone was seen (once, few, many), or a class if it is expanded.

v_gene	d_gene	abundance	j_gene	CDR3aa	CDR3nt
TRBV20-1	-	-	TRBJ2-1	CSVGGNEQFF	TGCAGTGTAGGGGGCAATGAGCAGTTCTTC
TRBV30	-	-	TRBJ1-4	CAWSGPRTGEGEKLFF	TGTGCCTGGAGTGGTCCCCGTACGGGGGAGGGTGAAAAACTGTTTTTT
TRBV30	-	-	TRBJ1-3	CAWSRGGSGNTIYF	TGTGCCTGGAGTAGGGGGGGATCTGGAAACACCATATATTTT
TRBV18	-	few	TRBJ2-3	CASSPPDRDTQYF	TGTGCCAGCTCACCACCGGACAGAGATACGCAGTATTTT
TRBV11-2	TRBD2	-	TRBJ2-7	CASGPRASGYYEQYF	TGTGCCAGCGGGCCCCGCGCTAGCGGATACTACGAGCAGTACTTC
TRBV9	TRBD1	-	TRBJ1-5	CASSIGGQGGNQPQHF	TGTGCCAGCTCCATAGGGGGCCAGGGTGGCAATCAGCCCCAGCATTTT
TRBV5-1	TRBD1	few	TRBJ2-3	CASSASTGPVTDTQYF	TGCGCCAGCAGCGCCTCGACAGGGCCGGTTACAGATACGCAGTATTTT
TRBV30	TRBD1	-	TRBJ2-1	CAWSAEPGTGNYNEQFF	TGTGCCTGGAGTGCGGAACCCGGGACAGGGAACTACAATGAGCAGTTCTTC
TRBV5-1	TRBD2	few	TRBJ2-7	CASSLERGAAYEQYF	TGCGCCAGCAGCTTGGAGCGGGGGGCAGCCTACGAGCAGTACTTC
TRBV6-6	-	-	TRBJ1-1	CASSYVMNTEAFF	TGTGCCAGCAGTTACGTCATGAACACTGAAGCTTTCTTT
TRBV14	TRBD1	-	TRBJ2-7	CASSQQGQGAYEQYF	TGTGCCAGCAGCCAACAGGGACAGGGGGCCTACGAGCAGTACTTC
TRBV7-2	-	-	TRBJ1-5	CASSTSANQPQHF	TGTGCCAGCAGCACTAGTGCCAATCAGCCCCAGCATTTT
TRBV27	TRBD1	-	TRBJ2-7	CASSSTGTGMHEQYF	TGTGCCAGCAGTTCAACCGGGACAGGGATGCACGAGCAGTACTTC
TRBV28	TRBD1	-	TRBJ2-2	CASIGTARHTGELFF	TGTGCCAGCATCGGGACAGCCAGACACACCGGGGAGCTGTTTTTT
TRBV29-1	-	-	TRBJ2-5	CSVESARETQYF	TGCAGCGTTGAGAGCGCCCGAGAGACCCAGTACTTC
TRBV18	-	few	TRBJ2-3	CASSSVSRTDTQYF	TGTGCCAGCTCATCCGTATCCCGCACAGATACGCAGTATTTT
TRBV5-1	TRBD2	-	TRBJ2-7	CASGMLAGASYEQYF	TGCGCCAGCGGAATGCTAGCGGGTGCTTCCTACGAGCAGTACTTC
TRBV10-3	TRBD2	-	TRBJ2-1	CATGTSGTRPYNEQFF	TGTGCCACCGGGACTAGCGGAACCCGGCCCTACAATGAGCAGTTCTTC
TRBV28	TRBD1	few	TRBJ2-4	CASSEQGVPGIQYF	TGTGCCAGCAGTGAGCAGGGGGTCCCGGGCATTCAGTACTTC
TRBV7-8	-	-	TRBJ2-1	CASSLLLSYNEQFF	TGTGCCAGCAGCTTATTACTATCCTACAATGAGCAGTTCTTC
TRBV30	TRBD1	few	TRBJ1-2	CAWRQTGVYGYTF	TGTGCCTGGAGGCAGACAGGGGTCTATGGCTACACCTTC
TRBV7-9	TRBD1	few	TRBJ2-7	CASSRRDSLYEQYF	TGTGCCAGCAGCCGAAGGGACAGCCTCTACGAGCAGTACTTC
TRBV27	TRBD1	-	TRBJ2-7	CASSPWDRAYEQYF	TGTGCCAGCAGTCCCTGGGACAGAGCCTACGAGCAGTACTTC
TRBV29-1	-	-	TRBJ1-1	CSVDSSNTEAFF	TGCAGCGTTGATTCGTCGAACACTGAAGCTTTCTTT
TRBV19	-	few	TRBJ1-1	CASTKQVNTEAFF	TGTGCCAGTACCAAACAGGTGAACACTGAAGCTTTCTTT
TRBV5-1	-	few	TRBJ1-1	CASRREGEEAFF	TGCGCCAGCAGGCGGGAAGGGGAAGAAGCTTTCTTT
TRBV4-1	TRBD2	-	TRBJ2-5	CASSRQLAGVRETQYF	TGCGCCAGCAGCCGACAACTAGCGGGAGTTCGCGAGACCCAGTACTTC